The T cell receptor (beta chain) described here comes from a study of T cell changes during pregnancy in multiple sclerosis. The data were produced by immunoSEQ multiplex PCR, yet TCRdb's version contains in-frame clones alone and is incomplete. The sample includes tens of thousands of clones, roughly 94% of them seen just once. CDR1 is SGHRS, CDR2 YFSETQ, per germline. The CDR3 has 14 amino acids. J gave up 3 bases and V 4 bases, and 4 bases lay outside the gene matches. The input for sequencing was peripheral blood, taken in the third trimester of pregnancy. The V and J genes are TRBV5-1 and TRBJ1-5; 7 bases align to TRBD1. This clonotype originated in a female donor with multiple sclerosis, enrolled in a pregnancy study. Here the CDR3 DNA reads TGCGCCAGCAGCGAACAGGGGTACAATCAGCCCCAGCATTTT. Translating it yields CASSEQGYNQPQHF.